This T cell receptor (beta chain) was captured in a study of radiotherapy plus CTLA-4 blockade in lung cancer. Assay: immunoSEQ multiplex PCR; the TCRdb copy retains only in-frame clones and omits some. Of under 100,000 clones in the sample, around four fifths were seen once. Study results and caveats: Response, reportedly, was best predicted by interferon-beta along with early blood T cell clone dynamics. TCR clones of tumor origin grew in blood after radiotherapy plus ipilimumab.

The CDR3 is 15 residues long. A remark on this clone: The antigen is not known.

This chain joins TRBV21-1 and TRBJ2-5; TRBD2, the D gene given by the table, was not confirmed from the DNA. TRBV21-1 is tagged as a pseudogene. The receptor's source is a human donor with non-small cell lung cancer that progressed on radiotherapy plus ipilimumab. Material: peripheral blood, obtained from a patient treated with radiotherapy plus ipilimumab. The CDR3 DNA reads TGTGCCAGCAGGAGTGAGCGGGGGGCCCAAGAGACCCAGTACTTC. This codes for CASRSERGAQETQYF.